This TCR beta chain emerged from a study of blood T cell repertoires in COVID-19. Turning to the study itself: T cells, B-cell-depleted T cells, or PBMCs supplied cDNA or gDNA.

V lost 8 bases and J lost 2, with 7 bases in between. Germline V gives CDR1 LNHDA, CDR2 SQIVND (reference sequence). This CDR3 is built from 13 residues. Produced via immunoSEQ multiplex PCR; TCRdb's table is partial and in-frame only. The sample lists about 120,000 clones, under 85% occurring once. This chain joins TRBV19 and TRBJ1-6; D remains ambiguous. The sequencing sample was made of peripheral blood. This receptor was identified in a man aged 60 to 69 with acute or convalescent COVID-19. CDR3 region: CASSGTYNSPLHF. In DNA form, the CDR3 reads TGTGCCAGTTCCGGGACCTATAATTCACCCCTCCACTTT.